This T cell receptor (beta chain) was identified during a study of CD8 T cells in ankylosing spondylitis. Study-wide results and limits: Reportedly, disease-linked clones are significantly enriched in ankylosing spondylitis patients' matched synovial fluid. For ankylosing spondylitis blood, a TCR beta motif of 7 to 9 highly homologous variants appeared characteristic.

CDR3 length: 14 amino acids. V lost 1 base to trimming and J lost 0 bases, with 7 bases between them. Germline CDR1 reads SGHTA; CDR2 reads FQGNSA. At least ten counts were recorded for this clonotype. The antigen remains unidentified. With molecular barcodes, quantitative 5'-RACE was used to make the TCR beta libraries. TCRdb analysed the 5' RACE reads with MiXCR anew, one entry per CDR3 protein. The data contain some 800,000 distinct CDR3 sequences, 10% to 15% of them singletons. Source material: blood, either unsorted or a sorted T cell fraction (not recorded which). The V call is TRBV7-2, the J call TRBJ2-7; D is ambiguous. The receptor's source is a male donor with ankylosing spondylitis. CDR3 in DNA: TGTGCCAGCAGCTTAGTGATTGGCTCCTACGAGCAGTACTTC. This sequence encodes CASSLVIGSYEQYF.